Presented here are 29 T cell receptor beta chains from one specimen sequenced in a study of graft-versus-host responses after intestinal transplantation. Produced via immunoSEQ multiplex PCR; TCRdb's table is partial and in-frame only. The repertoire holds tens of thousands of clones, with approximately 88% as singletons. The antigens for these receptors are not known. The specimen comprised unstimulated CD4+ T cells sorted from spleen or lymph node cells, sampled before transplant. The receptors were sampled from a human donor who was the organ donor for an intestinal transplant.

V usage is TRBV28 and J usage is TRBJ2-2, with D possibly matching TRBD1 (5 bases). The V end lost 7 bases, the J end lost 2 bases, and 17 bases lay between the germline ends. Germline lookup yields CDR1 MDHEN and CDR2 SYDVKM. The CDR3 length is 16 residues. The CDR3 sequence: CASNRVGALNTGELFF. CDR3 nucleotide sequence: TGTGCCAGCAACCGCGTTGGGGCACTTAACACCGGGGAGCTGTTTTTT.

This chain connects TRBV19 to TRBJ2-1; tentatively, D is TRBD2 (6 bases). V lost 7 bases and J lost 4, with 20 bases in between. The CDR3 extends over 16 amino acids. Germline values: CDR1 LNHDA, CDR2 SQIVND (reference sequence). DNA for the CDR3: TGTGCCAGTACCTACTCCGGGACTGGCTCATACAATGAGCAGTTCTTC. It is translated as CASTYSGTGSYNEQFF.

Written as DNA, the CDR3 is TGTGCCAGCAGCTTGGATCAGGGGGCTCACTACAATGAGCAGTTCTTC. Residues: CASSLDQGAHYNEQFF. The chain uses TRBV5-8 and TRBJ2-1; TRBD1 agrees at 8 bases. The V gene's germline CDR1 is SGHTS and CDR2 YDEGEE. Trimming cost V 0 bases and J 3 bases; bases outside gene matches: 5. There are 16 residues in the CDR3.

The V and J genes are TRBV28 and TRBJ2-2; D may be TRBD2 (7 bases). Trimming removed 3 bases from V and 5 bases from J, with 13 bases in between. The length of the CDR3 is 15 residues. CDR1 and CDR2 (germline): MDHEN, SYDVKM. CDR3 sequence (DNA): TGTGCCAGCAGTTTGGGGGGGGCGCGTACCGGGGAGCTGTTTTTT. It is translated as CASSLGGARTGELFF.

The rearrangement links TRBV7-8 to TRBJ1-5, with 8 positions matching TRBD1. The junction had 13 bases not matched to a gene; V was cut back by 5 bases and J by 4 bases. The CDR3 length is 17 residues. Germline-derived CDR1 and CDR2 are SGHVS and FQNEAQ. CDR3 DNA: TGTGCCAGCAGCGACCGGACAGGGATCGGCCCAAATCAGCCCCAGCATTTT. The encoded protein is CASSDRTGIGPNQPQHF. The full variable domain, its missing parts supplied by reference TRBV7-8 and TRBJ1-5, is GAGVSQSPRYKVAKRGQDVALRCDPISGHVSLFWYQQALGQGPEFLTYFQNEAQLDKSGLPSDRFFAERPEGSVSTLKIQRTQQEDSAVYLCASSDRTGIGPNQPQHFGDGTRLSIL.

The chain links TRBV10-3 to TRBJ2-1; 7 positions agree with TRBD1. This CDR3 is built from 14 residues. The junction had 0 bases not matched to a gene; V was cut back by 2 bases and J by 2 bases. CDR1 ENHRY and CDR2 SYGVKD come from the germline V gene. In DNA form, the CDR3 reads TGTGCCATCAGTGAGGGACAGGCCTACAATGAGCAGTTCTTC. Translation: CAISEGQAYNEQFF.

The rearrangement uses TRBV30 and TRBJ1-4; 9 bases are shared with TRBD1. Per germline, CDR1 GTSNPN and CDR2 SVGIG (reference sequence). This CDR3 has 13 residues. The J segment lost 10 bases and the V segment lost 8 bases, leaving 11 bases of the junction unmatched. The CDR3 reads CARQGGGGLKLFF. Written as DNA, the CDR3 is TGTGCCAGACAGGGGGGCGGCGGATTAAAACTGTTTTTT.

The rearrangement links TRBV11-3 to TRBJ2-3, with 7 positions matching TRBD2. Germline V lookup: CDR1 SGHNT, CDR2 YENEEA. With 3 bases clipped from V and 1 base from J, the junction kept 7 bases outside the gene matches. This CDR3 region has 16 residues. The CDR3 here is CASSFLSGQGTDTQYF. For the CDR3, the DNA is TGTGCCAGCAGCTTCCTTAGCGGGCAAGGCACAGATACGCAGTATTTT.

The chain carries TRBV6-1 and TRBJ2-1; unclear D gene. In germline, CDR1 is MNHNS, CDR2 SASEGT. The CDR3 runs 14 residues. Between the trimmed V and J ends, which lost 6 bases and 6 bases, there was a span of 15 bases. This chain's CDR3 is CASRSRAASNEQFF. DNA of the CDR3: TGTGCCAGCAGATCTCGCGCCGCTTCCAATGAGCAGTTCTTC.

The chain uses TRBV27 and TRBJ1-1; D remains unclear. Germline loops: CDR1 MNHEY, CDR2 SMNVEV (reference sequence). Trimming left V 6 bases short and J 1 base short, with 12 bases between. The CDR3 loop spans 14 amino acids. The CDR3 loop reads CASSYFEANTEAFF. As DNA, the CDR3 is TGTGCCAGCAGCTACTTTGAGGCGAACACTGAAGCTTTCTTT.

The sample holds one count of this clone. Distinct nucleotide sequences in the sample also encode this CDR3. The rearrangement uses TRBV28 and TRBJ2-5; the match to TRBD1 covers 8 bases. Germline V CDR1 and CDR2: MDHEN, SYDVKM. The CDR3 extends over 15 amino acids. The J segment lost 5 bases and the V segment lost 1 base, leaving 6 bases of the junction unmatched. The CDR3 here is CASSLSGGLGETQYF. In nucleotides, the CDR3 is TGTGCCAGCAGTTTATCAGGGGGCCTCGGGGAGACCCAGTACTTC.

The rearrangement joins TRBV30 to TRBJ2-3, with D possibly being TRBD2 (5 bases). The germline gives CDR1 GTSNPN, CDR2 SVGIG (reference sequence). CDR3 length: 14 amino acids. V dropped 0 bases and J dropped 6 bases, with 13 bases sitting between them. DNA for the CDR3: TGTGCCTGGAGTGTTTCTGTCTCGGGGGATACGCAGTATTTT. It translates to CAWSVSVSGDTQYF.

The chain combines TRBV29-1 with TRBJ1-2, with 9 bases aligning to TRBD1. The CDR3 contains 13 residues. The germline V gene encodes CDR1 SQVTM and CDR2 ANQGSEA. After removal of 0 bases from V and 10 bases from J, the junction contained 6 bases not matched to a gene. CDR3 sequence: CSVEDFDRGDYTF. Written as DNA, the CDR3 is TGCAGCGTTGAAGACTTTGACAGGGGGGACTACACCTTC.

This clone turned up a few times. The rearrangement links TRBV6-5 to TRBJ2-1, with D maybe TRBD1 (6 bases). Trimming took off 5 bases at V and 3 bases at J, with 14 bases between the two ends. Germline V lookup: CDR1 MNHEY, CDR2 SVGAGI. This CDR3 is built from 15 residues. The CDR3 coding sequence is TGTGCCAGCAGTCAGACAGGCCCCGGCTACAATGAGCAGTTCTTC. This codes for CASSQTGPGYNEQFF.

V and J are TRBV29-1 and TRBJ1-2; maybe TRBD1 (6 bases). V lost 0 bases and J lost 4, with 9 bases in between. This CDR3 region has 13 residues. The germline V gene has CDR1 SQVTM and CDR2 ANQGSEA. The CDR3 DNA sequence: TGCAGCGTTGAAGATCTCAGGGGCTATGGCTACACCTTC. Translated: CSVEDLRGYGYTF.

The chain joins TRBV7-9 to TRBJ1-2; D is ambiguous. Trimming left V 5 bases short and J 8 bases short, with 12 bases between. Germline V gene sequence: CDR1 SEHNR, CDR2 FQNEAQ (reference sequence). The CDR3 loop spans 12 amino acids. The CDR3, as DNA: TGTGCCAGCAGCCTTACTCTTCTGGGCTACACCTTC. It encodes CASSLTLLGYTF.

This chain links TRBV27 with TRBJ1-3; D may be TRBD1 (5 bases). V was cut by 3 bases and J by 0 bases, with 9 bases left in between. This CDR3 is built from 15 residues. Germline lookup yields CDR1 MNHEY and CDR2 SMNVEV (reference sequence). The CDR3 region has the DNA TGTGCCAGCAGTTTCTCAGGGCTCTCTGGAAACACCATATATTTT. Its translation: CASSFSGLSGNTIYF.

The chain recombines TRBV5-1 with TRBJ2-1; 9 bases map to TRBD2. This CDR3 contains 15 residues. Germline lookup yields CDR1 SGHRS and CDR2 YFSETQ. The V segment lost 2 bases and the J segment 4 bases; nucleotides outside the gene matches: 4. The CDR3 here is CASSFSGSLYNEQFF. For the CDR3, the DNA is TGCGCCAGCAGCTTTAGCGGGAGCCTTTACAATGAGCAGTTCTTC.

This clone is a singleton in its sample. V and J are TRBV5-4 and TRBJ2-2, with 10 bases aligning to TRBD2. This CDR3 spans 15 amino acids. CDR1 SGHNT and CDR2 YYREEE come from the germline V gene (reference sequence). V lost 1 base and J lost 6; bases outside the gene matches: 3. The CDR3 DNA sequence: TGTGCCAGCAGCTTGAGCGGGGGGGCGGCCGGGGAGCTGTTTTTT. Protein sequence: CASSLSGGAAGELFF. Complete variable domain (other parts from reference TRBV5-4 and TRBJ2-2): ETGVTQSPTHLIKTRGQQVTLRCSSQSGHNTVSWYQQALGQGPQFIFQYYREEENGRGNFPPRFSGLQFPNYSSELNVNALELDDSALYLCASSLSGGAAGELFFGEGSRLTVL.

The genes are TRBV2 and TRBJ1-5; 9 bases are a match to TRBD1. This CDR3 spans 14 amino acids. Looked up from germline, CDR1 is SNHLY and CDR2 is FYNNEI. J was trimmed by 1 base and V by 8 bases; bases with no gene match: 3. The CDR3 reads CASAGTGSNQPQHF. For the CDR3, the DNA is TGTGCCAGCGCCGGGACAGGGAGCAATCAGCCCCAGCATTTT.

The J gene is TRBJ2-7, the V gene TRBV7-2; TRBD2 might be the D (5 bases). The V end lost 5 bases, the J end lost 5 bases, and 25 bases lay between the germline ends. Germline CDR1 reads SGHTA; CDR2 reads FQGNSA. This CDR3 is 17 amino acids long. CDR3 coding DNA: TGTGCCAGCAGCACTTCAACATCCGGGATATCCCCCCACGAGCAGTACTTC. Encoded protein: CASSTSTSGISPHEQYF.

The V and J genes are TRBV6-5 and TRBJ1-4, with a weak D call TRBD1 (6 bases). This CDR3 region has 15 residues. V lost 6 bases and J lost 1, with 12 bases in between. Germline-derived CDR1 and CDR2 are MNHEY and SVGAGI. Here the CDR3 DNA reads TGTGCCAGCAGGGTACAGGGTGGAACTAATGAAAAACTGTTTTTT. It specifies CASRVQGGTNEKLFF.

The chain carries TRBV5-1 and TRBJ2-2, with 8 positions matching TRBD2. Germline V gene lookup returns CDR1 SGHRS and CDR2 YFSETQ. The CDR3 sequence is 15 residues long. Trimming took 0 bases from V and 4 from J; bases not matched to a gene: 2. This CDR3 reads CASSLGSGATGELFF. The CDR3 DNA sequence: TGCGCCAGCAGCTTGGGTAGCGGGGCCACCGGGGAGCTGTTTTTT.

This sequence joins TRBV18 and TRBJ1-3; weak D call: TRBD1 (6 bases). Trimming cost V 3 bases and J 2 bases, with 14 bases left between them. Germline loops: CDR1 KGHSH, CDR2 LQKENI. The CDR3 is made up of 16 amino acids. CDR3 loop: CASSPLTGSPGNTIYF. CDR3 DNA sequence: TGTGCCAGCTCACCTCTTACAGGGTCCCCTGGAAACACCATATATTTT.

CDR3 in amino acids: CASSLNRNTEAFF. CDR3 nucleotides: TGTGCCAGCAGCCTGAATAGGAACACTGAAGCTTTCTTT. V is TRBV7-3 and J is TRBJ1-1; D gene uncertain. Germline CDR1 reads SGHTA; CDR2 reads FQGTGA. The CDR3 sequence is 13 residues long. The V gene lost 5 bases and the J gene lost 1 base, with 8 bases spanning the gap.

The chain uses TRBV6-5 and TRBJ2-1; D is possibly TRBD2 (6 bases). CDR1 and CDR2 (germline): MNHEY, SVGAGI. The germline V and J ends were trimmed by 8 bases and 9 bases, with 14 bases remaining between them. The CDR3 runs to 12 residues. The DNA for the CDR3 is TGTGCCAGCGTAACAAGGGGAGGTGAGCAGTTCTTC. It is translated as CASVTRGGEQFF.

The chain combines TRBV19 with TRBJ1-2, with TRBD1 matching 7 bases. V was pared by 6 bases and J by 2 bases, with 9 bases of the junction left unmatched. Germline CDR1 and CDR2: LNHDA and SQIVND (reference sequence). This CDR3 contains 15 residues. The CDR3 DNA follows: TGTGCCAGTAGCATCGCCGGGACAGCCAACTATGGCTACACCTTC. It yields the protein CASSIAGTANYGYTF.

The chain uses TRBV7-6 and TRBJ2-6; 14 nucleotides match TRBD2. This CDR3 contains 18 residues. Per germline, CDR1 SGHVS and CDR2 FNYEAQ. V trimming: 6 bases; J trimming: 0 bases; junction bases outside the gene matches: 4. CDR3 protein: CASRRLAGGPSGANVLTF. CDR3 nucleotide sequence: TGTGCCAGCAGACGACTAGCGGGAGGGCCCTCTGGGGCCAACGTCCTGACTTTC.

The genes are TRBV6-5 and TRBJ2-1, with a possible D match to TRBD2 (6 bases). CDR3 length: 16 amino acids. Trimming stripped 0 bases from V and 4 bases from J, with 13 bases between. CDR1 is MNHEY and CDR2 is SVGAGI in the germline V gene. CDR3 in DNA: TGTGCCAGCAGTTACTCGGGCGGGATAGTTTACAATGAGCAGTTCTTC. Translated, it gives CASSYSGGIVYNEQFF.